The TCR beta chain under discussion was sequenced for a study of CD8 T cells in Susac syndrome. Study-wide results and caveats: The CD4+ T cell repertoires in Susac syndrome were not clonally expanded.

Note on this clonotype: Antigen: not known.

Germline CDR1 and CDR2: DFQATT and SNEGSKA (reference sequence). This CDR3 spans 14 amino acids. The ends lost 7 bases at V and 7 bases at J; junction bases unmatched: 13. Random hexamers primed reverse transcription of about 0.5 to 1 ug RNA. TCRdb processed the immunoSEQ multiplex PCR reads anew with MiXCR; each CDR3 protein has one entry. The sample carries around 150,000 distinct CDR3 sequences, approximately 96% recorded once. The chain couples TRBV20-1 to TRBJ2-1; 7 bases match TRBD2. The clonotype originates from a human donor with Susac syndrome. The source material was CD4+ T cells from PBMCs. The CDR3 loop is CSVPPGTIWNEQFF. DNA for the CDR3: TGCAGTGTCCCCCCGGGGACTATATGGAATGAGCAGTTCTTC.